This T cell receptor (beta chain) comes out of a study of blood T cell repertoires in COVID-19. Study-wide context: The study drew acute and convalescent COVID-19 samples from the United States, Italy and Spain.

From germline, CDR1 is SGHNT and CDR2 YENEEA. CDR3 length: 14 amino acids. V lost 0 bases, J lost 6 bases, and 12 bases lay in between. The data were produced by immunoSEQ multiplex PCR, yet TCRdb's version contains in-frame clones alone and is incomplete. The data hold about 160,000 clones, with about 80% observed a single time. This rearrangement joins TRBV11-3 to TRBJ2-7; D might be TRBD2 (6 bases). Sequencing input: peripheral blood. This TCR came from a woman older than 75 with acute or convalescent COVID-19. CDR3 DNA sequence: TGTGCCAGCAGCTTAGACGGGAGTAAGGGCGAGCAGTACTTC. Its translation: CASSLDGSKGEQYF.